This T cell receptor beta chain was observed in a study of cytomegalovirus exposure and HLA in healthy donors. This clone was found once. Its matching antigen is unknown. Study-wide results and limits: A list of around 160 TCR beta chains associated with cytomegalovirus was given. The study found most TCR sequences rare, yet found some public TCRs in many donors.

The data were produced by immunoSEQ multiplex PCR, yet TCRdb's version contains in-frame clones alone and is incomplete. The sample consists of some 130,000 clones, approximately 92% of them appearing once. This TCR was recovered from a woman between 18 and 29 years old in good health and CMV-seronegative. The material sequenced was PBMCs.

This CDR3 is CASSMDRGPSSYNSPLHF. The CDR3 nucleotides read TGTGCCAGCAGCATGGACAGGGGGCCAAGCTCCTATAATTCACCCCTCCACTTT. V and J are TRBV2 and TRBJ1-6, with TRBD1 identical over 11 bases. Germline trimming cut 6 bases from V and 0 bases from J; bases unmatched to any gene: 7. The CDR3 spans 18 residues. Germline V gene data show CDR1 as SNHLY and CDR2 as FYNNEI.